A single sample is the source of the 11 T cell receptor beta chains below, sequenced in a study of blood T cell repertoires in COVID-19. TCRdb keeps only in-frame clones here, not all; method: immunoSEQ multiplex PCR. The sample records 250,000 to 300,000 clones, almost 85% being singletons. The sequencing input was peripheral blood. All receptors derive from a man aged 45-65 years with active or convalescent COVID-19.

DNA of the CDR3: TGTGCCAGCAGCCCAATTGGGTCGGGCGAGCAGTACTTC. This gives the protein CASSPIGSGEQYF. J is TRBJ2-7 and V is TRBV7-3, with no clear D. V was cut by 5 bases and J by 6 bases, with 14 bases left in between. CDR3 length: 13 residues. Germline loops: CDR1 SGHTA, CDR2 FQGTGA.

This clone was observed a few times. The chain combines TRBV7-9 with TRBJ1-2; D unresolved. The CDR3 has 12 residues. CDR1 SEHNR and CDR2 FQNEAQ come from the germline V gene (reference sequence). Between the trimmed V and J ends, which lost 4 bases and 5 bases, there was a span of 8 bases. The CDR3 here is CASSYDGYGYTF. The CDR3 DNA follows: TGTGCCAGCAGCTACGACGGGTATGGCTACACCTTC.

This chain links TRBV6-5 with TRBJ2-2; tentative D call: TRBD2 (6 bases). Germline V gene lookup returns CDR1 MNHEY and CDR2 SVGAGI. The length of the CDR3 is 14 residues. V lost 8 bases, J lost 6 bases, and 16 bases lay in between. CDR3 bases: TGTGCCAGCTTGGCTAGCGCACGACCCGGGGAGCTGTTTTTT. Residues: CASLASARPGELFF.

The CDR3 sequence is CATESGRQGDFYEQYF. The CDR3 coding sequence is TGCGCCACAGAGAGCGGCCGGCAGGGGGATTTTTACGAGCAGTACTTC. The rearrangement joins TRBV23-1 to TRBJ2-7; 7 bases match TRBD1. TRBV23-1 is an ORF; its function is uncertain. V lost 10 bases to trimming and J lost 4 bases; unmatched junction nucleotides: 19. This CDR3 has 16 amino acids.

The rearrangement links TRBV5-5 to TRBJ2-3; 7 nucleotides line up with TRBD1. V trimming: 3 bases; J trimming: 5 bases; junction bases outside the gene matches: 6. Germline V gene sequence: CDR1 SGHKS, CDR2 YYEKEE (reference sequence). This CDR3 region has 14 residues. The CDR3 DNA is TGTGCCAGCAGCTCGCTGACAGGGCTAGATACGCAGTATTTT. It yields the protein CASSSLTGLDTQYF.

DNA of the CDR3: TGTGCCAGCAGCTTAGTCCCGGGGGAGACCCAGTACTTC. It codes for CASSLVPGETQYF. The chain uses TRBV7-8 and TRBJ2-5; perhaps TRBD2 as D (5 bases). The ends were cut back, 1 base at V and 5 bases at J, with 8 bases in the middle. The CDR3 consists of 13 residues. Germline V gene sequence: CDR1 SGHVS, CDR2 FQNEAQ.

This clone occurred once. The chain has TRBV29-1 and TRBJ1-5; no clear D gene. The CDR3 length is 13 residues. In germline, CDR1 is SQVTM, CDR2 ANQGSEA. CDR3 loop: CSAMGGYGQPQHF. CDR3 nucleotides: TGCAGTGCAATGGGAGGGTACGGTCAGCCCCAGCATTTT.

CDR3 DNA: TGTGCCAGCAGCTTAGATCGTAATAGGTCAACAGACACCGGGGAGCTGTTTTTT. Translation: CASSLDRNRSTDTGELFF. This chain connects TRBV11-2 to TRBJ2-2; D not resolved. This CDR3 region has 18 residues. Germline lookup yields CDR1 SGHAT and CDR2 FQNNGV. Trimming removed 0 bases from V and 3 bases from J, with 17 bases in between.

The chain combines TRBV3-1 (or the pseudogene TRBV3-2) with TRBJ1-2; D might be TRBD1 (5 bases). CDR3 size: 12 residues. V was pared by 4 bases and J by 6 bases, with 9 bases between. Germline V lookup: CDR1 LGHDT, CDR2 YNNKEL (reference sequence). CDR3 sequence: CASSLRTNGYTF. As DNA, the CDR3 is TGTGCCAGCAGCCTCAGGACAAATGGCTACACCTTC.

The genes are TRBV19 and TRBJ1-3; tentatively, D is TRBD1 (6 bases). The CDR3 has 15 residues. Germline loops: CDR1 LNHDA, CDR2 SQIVND (reference sequence). V lost 4 bases and J 4 bases, leaving 14 bases between the germline ends. CDR3: CASSRQGLFGNTIYF. The CDR3 DNA reads as TGTGCCAGTAGTAGGCAGGGGTTATTCGGAAACACCATATATTTT.

This clone was observed a handful of times. The chain joins TRBV6-5 to TRBJ1-3; no clear D gene. The CDR3 has 12 amino acids. Trimming shortened V by 5 bases and J by 0 bases, and 2 bases separated the two germline ends. The germline V gene has CDR1 MNHEY and CDR2 SVGAGI. CDR3 in amino acids: CASSLSGNTIYF. In DNA, the CDR3 is TGTGCCAGCAGTCTCTCTGGAAACACCATATATTTT.